This TCR beta chain was captured in a study of blood T cells in healthy people across ages. Together with a sample-barcoded 5' primer, a J-beta primer mix was included in a second PCR lasting roughly 6 to 12 cycles. A template-switch adaptor containing 12 random nucleotides labeled each cDNA molecule. From the 5' RACE reads, TCRdb called clonotypes with MiXCR, one entry per CDR3 protein. The table has fewer than 1,000,000 distinct CDR3 sequences, around 50% seen once. CDR1 SGHRS and CDR2 YFSETQ come from the germline V gene. The length of the CDR3 is 14 residues. Notes on this clonotype: One junction end does not reproduce the germline sequence, and a read error may be involved.

Sample: blood. The V gene is TRBV5-1, the J gene TRBJ2-2; D call uncertain. The receptor comes from a man older than 75 in good health. The CDR3 is CASIDNTNTEELFF. The CDR3 region has the DNA TGCGCCAGCATCGACAACACGAACACCGAGGAGCTGTTTTTT.